This TCR beta chain comes out of a study of tumour-infiltrating T cells in Burkitt lymphoma. Study information: Survival, overall and progression-free, tracked with productive clonality.

Only in-frame clones appear in the TCRdb table, and some are missing; sequencing was by immunoSEQ multiplex PCR. The sample consists of over 5,000 clones, roughly a tenth of them appearing once. The CDR3 totals 13 residues. V shed 1 base and J shed 6 bases, with 9 bases lying between them. The germline V gene encodes CDR1 SEHNR and CDR2 FQNEAQ (reference sequence). The TCR comes from a human donor with diffuse large B-cell lymphoma. Sequences were obtained from tumor tissue. The chain combines TRBV7-9 with TRBJ1-1; D gene unclear. This chain's CDR3 is CASSLEVAAEAFF. DNA for the CDR3: TGTGCCAGCAGCTTAGAAGTCGCTGCTGAAGCTTTCTTT.